This T cell receptor beta chain appears in the sequencing data of a study of shared clonotypes between healthy human individuals. As concerns this clone: Its target is not known.

The germline V gene encodes CDR1 MDHEN and CDR2 SYDVKM. Trimming removed 5 bases from V and 5 bases from J, with 13 bases in between. The CDR3 contains 13 residues. Findings and limits, study-wide: Blood was the only sampled material, and tissue repertoires likely differ. It was observed that roughly 5.4% of naive CD4 clonotypes were shared across a handful of donors. Naive subsets usually exceeded memory subsets in estimated richness.

Each donor was a Caucasian adult residing in Nashville, Tennessee. TCRdb's copy holds only in-frame clones and misses some; the assay was immunoSEQ multiplex PCR. Here the sample spans about 1.5 million clones, nearly 99% being singletons. The sequencing sample was made of naive CD4+ T cells sorted from blood. Indicated subset: CD45RA+ positively selected. V and J are TRBV28 and TRBJ2-7; D gene uncertain. This receptor was obtained from a man aged 30-40 years in good health. The CDR3 spells CASSPFGPHEQYF. CDR3 nucleotides: TGTGCCAGCAGTCCGTTTGGGCCGCACGAGCAGTACTTC.